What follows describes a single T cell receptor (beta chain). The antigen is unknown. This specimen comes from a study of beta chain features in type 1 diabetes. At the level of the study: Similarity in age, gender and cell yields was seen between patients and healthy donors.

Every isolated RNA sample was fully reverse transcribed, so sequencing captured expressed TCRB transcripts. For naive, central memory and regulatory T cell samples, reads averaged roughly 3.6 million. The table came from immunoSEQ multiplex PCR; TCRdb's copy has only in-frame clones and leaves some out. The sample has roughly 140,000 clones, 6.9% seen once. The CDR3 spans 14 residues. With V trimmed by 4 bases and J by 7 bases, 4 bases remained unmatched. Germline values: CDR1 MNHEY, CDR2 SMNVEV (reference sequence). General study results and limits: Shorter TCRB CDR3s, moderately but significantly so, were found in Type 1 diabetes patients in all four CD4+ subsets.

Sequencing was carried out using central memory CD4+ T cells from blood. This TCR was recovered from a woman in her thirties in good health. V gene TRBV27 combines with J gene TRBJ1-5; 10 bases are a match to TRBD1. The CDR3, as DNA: TGTGCCAGCAGTTCGGACAGGGGGGGACAGCCCCAGCATTTT. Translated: CASSSDRGGQPQHF.